This T cell receptor beta chain was sequenced for a study of control samples from healthy donors and cancer patients. Here immunoSEQ multiplex PCR was the method, and the copy in TCRdb shows in-frame clones only, minus some. Found here are about 120,000 clones, roughly 92% of them singletons; the top ten hold approximately 6%. Germline V CDR1 and CDR2: GTSNPN, SVGIG (reference sequence). J was trimmed by 6 bases and V by 2 bases; bases with no gene match: 6. This CDR3 has 14 residues. The receptor comes from a man aged 18 to 30 in good health. This sequence joins TRBV30 and TRBJ2-1, with 8 nucleotides matching TRBD2. The sample consisted of blood. The chain's CDR3 is CAWSHSGAFNEQFF. DNA for the CDR3: TGTGCCTGGAGTCATAGCGGGGCCTTCAATGAGCAGTTCTTC.